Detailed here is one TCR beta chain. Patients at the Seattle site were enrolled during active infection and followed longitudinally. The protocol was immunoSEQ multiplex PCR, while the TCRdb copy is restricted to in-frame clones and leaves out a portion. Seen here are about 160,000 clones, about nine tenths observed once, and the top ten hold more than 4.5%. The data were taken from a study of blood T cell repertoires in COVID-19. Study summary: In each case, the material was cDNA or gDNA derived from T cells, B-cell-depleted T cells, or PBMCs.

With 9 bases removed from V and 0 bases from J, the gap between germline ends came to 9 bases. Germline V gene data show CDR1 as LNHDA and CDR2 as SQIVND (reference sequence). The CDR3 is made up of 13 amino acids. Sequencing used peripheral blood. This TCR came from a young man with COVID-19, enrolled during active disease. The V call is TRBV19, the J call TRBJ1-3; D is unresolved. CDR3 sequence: CASRWASGNTIYF. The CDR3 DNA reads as TGTGCCAGCCGATGGGCCTCTGGAAACACCATATATTTT.